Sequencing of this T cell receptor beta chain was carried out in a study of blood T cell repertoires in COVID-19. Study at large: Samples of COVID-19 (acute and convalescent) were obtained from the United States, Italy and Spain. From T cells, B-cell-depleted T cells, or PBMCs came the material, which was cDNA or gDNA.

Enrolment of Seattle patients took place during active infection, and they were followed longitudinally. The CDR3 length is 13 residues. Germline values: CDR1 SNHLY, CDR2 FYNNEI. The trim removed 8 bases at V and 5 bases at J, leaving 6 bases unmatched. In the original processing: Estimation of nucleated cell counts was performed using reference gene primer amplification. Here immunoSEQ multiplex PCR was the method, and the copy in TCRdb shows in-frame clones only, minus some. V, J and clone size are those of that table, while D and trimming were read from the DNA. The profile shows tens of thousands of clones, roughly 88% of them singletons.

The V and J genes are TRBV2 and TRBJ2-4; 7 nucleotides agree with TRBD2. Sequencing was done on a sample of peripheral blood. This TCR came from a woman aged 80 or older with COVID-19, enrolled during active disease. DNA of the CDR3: TGTGCCAGCGCCCGGGGGGACCAAAACATTCAGTACTTC. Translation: CASARGDQNIQYF.